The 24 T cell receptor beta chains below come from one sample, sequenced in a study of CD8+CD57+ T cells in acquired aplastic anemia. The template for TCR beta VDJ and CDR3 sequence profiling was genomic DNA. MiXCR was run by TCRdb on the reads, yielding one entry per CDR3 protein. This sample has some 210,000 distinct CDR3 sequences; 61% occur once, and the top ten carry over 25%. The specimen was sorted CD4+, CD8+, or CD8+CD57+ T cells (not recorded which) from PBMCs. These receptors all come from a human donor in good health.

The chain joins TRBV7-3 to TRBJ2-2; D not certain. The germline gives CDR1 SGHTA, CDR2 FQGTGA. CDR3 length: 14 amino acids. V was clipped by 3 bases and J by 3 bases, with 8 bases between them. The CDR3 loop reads CASSLGGYTGELFF. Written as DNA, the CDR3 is TGTGCCAGCAGCTTGGGTGGATACACCGGGGAGCTGTTTTTT.

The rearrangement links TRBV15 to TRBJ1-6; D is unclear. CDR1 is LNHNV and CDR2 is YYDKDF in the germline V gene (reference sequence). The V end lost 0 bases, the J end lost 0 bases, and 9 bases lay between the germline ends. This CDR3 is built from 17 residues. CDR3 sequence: CATSRDRGSSYNSPLHF. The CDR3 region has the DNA TGTGCCACCAGCAGAGATCGTGGTAGCTCCTATAATTCACCCCTCCACTTT.

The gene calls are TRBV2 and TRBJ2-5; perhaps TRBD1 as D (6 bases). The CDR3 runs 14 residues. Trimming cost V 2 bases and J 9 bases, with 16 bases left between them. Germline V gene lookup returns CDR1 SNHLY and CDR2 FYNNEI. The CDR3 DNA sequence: TGTGCCAGCAGTGAAATGAGACAGGTCACATCCCAGTACTTC. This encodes CASSEMRQVTSQYF.

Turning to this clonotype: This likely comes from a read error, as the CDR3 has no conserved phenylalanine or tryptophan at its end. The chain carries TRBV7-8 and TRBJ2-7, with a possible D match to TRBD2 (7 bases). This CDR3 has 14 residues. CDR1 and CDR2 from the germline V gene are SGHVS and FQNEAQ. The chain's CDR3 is CTSSPEGGAYEQYS. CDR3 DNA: TGTACCAGCAGCCCAGAGGGGGGGGCCTACGAGCAGTACTCC.

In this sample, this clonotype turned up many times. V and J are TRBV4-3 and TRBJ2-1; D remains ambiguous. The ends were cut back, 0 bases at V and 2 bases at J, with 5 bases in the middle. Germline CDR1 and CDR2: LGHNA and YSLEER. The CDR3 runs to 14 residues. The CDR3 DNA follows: TGCGCCAGCAGCCAAGATAGGGCCTACAATGAGCAGTTCTTC. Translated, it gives CASSQDRAYNEQFF.

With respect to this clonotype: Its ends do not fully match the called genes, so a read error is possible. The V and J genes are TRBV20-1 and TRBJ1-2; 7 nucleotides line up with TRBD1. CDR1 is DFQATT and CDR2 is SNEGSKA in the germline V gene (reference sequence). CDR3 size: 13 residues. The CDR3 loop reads CSAMSGTDYGYTF. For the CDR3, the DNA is TGCAGCGCTATGTCCGGGACAGACTATGGCTACACCTTC.

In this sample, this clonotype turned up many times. The CDR3 DNA sequence: TGCAGTGCTGGGGGTTACGGGACTCGCGATACGCAGTATTTT. This encodes CSAGGYGTRDTQYF. This chain joins TRBV20-1 and TRBJ2-3; TRBD2 is a possible D gene (6 bases). V lost 5 bases to trimming and J lost 6 bases, with 18 bases between them. Per the germline V gene, CDR1 is DFQATT and CDR2 is SNEGSKA (reference sequence). The CDR3 contains 14 residues.

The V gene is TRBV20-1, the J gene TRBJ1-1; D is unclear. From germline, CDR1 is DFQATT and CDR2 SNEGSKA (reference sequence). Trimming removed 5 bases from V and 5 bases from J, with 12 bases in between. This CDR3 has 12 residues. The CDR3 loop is CSADQGLTEAFF. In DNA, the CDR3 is TGCAGTGCTGACCAAGGACTTACTGAAGCTTTCTTT.

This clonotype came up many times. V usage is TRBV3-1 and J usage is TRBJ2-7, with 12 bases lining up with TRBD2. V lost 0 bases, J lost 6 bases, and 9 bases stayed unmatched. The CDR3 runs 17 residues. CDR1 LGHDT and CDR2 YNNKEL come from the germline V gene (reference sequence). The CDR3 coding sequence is TGTGCCAGCAGCCAAGATCCCCGACTAGCGGGAGACCCCGAGCAGTACTTC. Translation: CASSQDPRLAGDPEQYF.

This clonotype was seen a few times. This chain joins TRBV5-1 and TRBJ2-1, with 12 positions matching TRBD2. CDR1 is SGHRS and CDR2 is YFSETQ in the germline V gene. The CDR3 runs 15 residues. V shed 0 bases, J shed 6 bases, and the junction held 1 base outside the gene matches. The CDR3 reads CASSLETSGGNEQFF. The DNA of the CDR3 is TGCGCCAGCAGCTTGGAGACTAGCGGGGGCAATGAGCAGTTCTTC.

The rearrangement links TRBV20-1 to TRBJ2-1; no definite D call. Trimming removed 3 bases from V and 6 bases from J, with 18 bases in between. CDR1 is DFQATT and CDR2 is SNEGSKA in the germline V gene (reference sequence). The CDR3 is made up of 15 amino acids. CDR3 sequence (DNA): TGCAGTGCTAGTTACCCGGGCCCCCCGTCCAATGAGCAGTTCTTC. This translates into CSASYPGPPSNEQFF.

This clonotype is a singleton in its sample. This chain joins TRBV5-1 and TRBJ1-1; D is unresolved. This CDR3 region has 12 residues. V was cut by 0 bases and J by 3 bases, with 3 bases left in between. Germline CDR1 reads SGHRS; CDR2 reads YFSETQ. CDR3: CASSLDYTEAFF. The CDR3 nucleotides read TGCGCCAGCAGCTTGGACTACACTGAAGCTTTCTTT.

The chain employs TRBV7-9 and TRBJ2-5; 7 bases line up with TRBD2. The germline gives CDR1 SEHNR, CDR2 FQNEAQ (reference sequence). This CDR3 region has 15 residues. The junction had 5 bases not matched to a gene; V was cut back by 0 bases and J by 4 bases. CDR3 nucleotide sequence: TGTGCCAGCAGCTTAGCGGGGAGGGCCGGAGAGACCCAGTACTTC. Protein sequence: CASSLAGRAGETQYF.

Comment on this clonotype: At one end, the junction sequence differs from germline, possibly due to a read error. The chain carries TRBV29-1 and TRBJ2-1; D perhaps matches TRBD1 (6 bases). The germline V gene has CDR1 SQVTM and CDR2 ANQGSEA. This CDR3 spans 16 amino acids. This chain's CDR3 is CSVVGHTGIVSNERFF. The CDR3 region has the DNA TGCAGCGTTGTGGGACATACAGGGATAGTAAGTAATGAGCGGTTCTTC.

The chain's CDR3 is CSAISASGTQYF. DNA of the CDR3: TGCAGTGCTATTAGCGCCTCCGGTACGCAGTATTTT. V and J are TRBV20-1 and TRBJ2-3; possibly TRBD2 for D (5 bases). CDR3 length: 12 amino acids. V was cut by 4 bases and J by 8 bases, with 13 bases left in between. Germline CDR1 DFQATT, CDR2 SNEGSKA (reference sequence).

CDR3 region: CASSRDQTGGVSGNQPQHF. The CDR3 DNA follows: TGCGCCAGCAGCCGTGACCAGACAGGGGGTGTCTCGGGCAATCAGCCCCAGCATTTT. This rearrangement joins TRBV4-1 to TRBJ1-5; 9 bases match TRBD1. The CDR3 is 19 residues long. From germline, CDR1 is MGHRA and CDR2 YSYEKL. J was trimmed by 2 bases and V by 4 bases; bases with no gene match: 15.

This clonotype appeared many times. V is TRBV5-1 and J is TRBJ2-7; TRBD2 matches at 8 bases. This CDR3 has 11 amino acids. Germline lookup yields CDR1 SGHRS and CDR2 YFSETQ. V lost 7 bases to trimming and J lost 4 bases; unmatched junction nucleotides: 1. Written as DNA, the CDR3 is TGCGCCAGCGCGGGGGGATACGAGCAGTACTTC. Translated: CASAGGYEQYF.

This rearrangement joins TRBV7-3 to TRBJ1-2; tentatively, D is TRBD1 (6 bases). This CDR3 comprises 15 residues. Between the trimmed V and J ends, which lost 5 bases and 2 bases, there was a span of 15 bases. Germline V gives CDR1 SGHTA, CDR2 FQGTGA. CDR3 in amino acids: CASSEGPGQNYGYTF. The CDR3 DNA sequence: TGTGCCAGCAGCGAAGGACCCGGACAGAACTATGGCTACACCTTC.

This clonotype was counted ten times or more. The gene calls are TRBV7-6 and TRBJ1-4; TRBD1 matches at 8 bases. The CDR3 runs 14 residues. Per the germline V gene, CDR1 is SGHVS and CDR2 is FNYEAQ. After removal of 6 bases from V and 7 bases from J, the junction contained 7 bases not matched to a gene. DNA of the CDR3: TGTGCCAGCAGGCCCCAGGGGGCCGGTGAAAAACTGTTTTTT. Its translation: CASRPQGAGEKLFF.

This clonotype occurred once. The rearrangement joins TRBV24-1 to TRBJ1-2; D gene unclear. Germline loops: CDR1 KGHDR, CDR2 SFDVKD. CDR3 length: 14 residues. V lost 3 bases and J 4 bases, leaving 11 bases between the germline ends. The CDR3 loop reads CATSDGRVGYGYTF. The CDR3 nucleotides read TGTGCCACCAGTGATGGGAGGGTTGGCTATGGCTACACCTTC.

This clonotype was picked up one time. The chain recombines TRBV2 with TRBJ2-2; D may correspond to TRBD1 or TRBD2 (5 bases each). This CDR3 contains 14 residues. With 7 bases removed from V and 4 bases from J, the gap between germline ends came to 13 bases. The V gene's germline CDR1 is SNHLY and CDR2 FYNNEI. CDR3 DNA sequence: TGTGCCAGCATAGAGGGGTTTTCCACCGGGGAGCTGTTTTTT. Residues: CASIEGFSTGELFF.

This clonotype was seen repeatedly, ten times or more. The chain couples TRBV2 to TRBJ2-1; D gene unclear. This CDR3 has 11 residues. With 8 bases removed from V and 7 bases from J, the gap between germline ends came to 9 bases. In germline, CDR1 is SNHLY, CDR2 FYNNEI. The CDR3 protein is CASGLGNEQFF. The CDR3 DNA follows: TGTGCCAGCGGCCTGGGGAATGAGCAGTTCTTC.

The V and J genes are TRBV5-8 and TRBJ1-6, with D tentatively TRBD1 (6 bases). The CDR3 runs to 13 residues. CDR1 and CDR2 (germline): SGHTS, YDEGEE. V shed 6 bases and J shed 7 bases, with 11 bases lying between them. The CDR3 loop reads CASTRQENSPLHF. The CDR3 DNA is TGTGCCAGCACCCGACAGGAGAATTCACCCCTCCACTTT.

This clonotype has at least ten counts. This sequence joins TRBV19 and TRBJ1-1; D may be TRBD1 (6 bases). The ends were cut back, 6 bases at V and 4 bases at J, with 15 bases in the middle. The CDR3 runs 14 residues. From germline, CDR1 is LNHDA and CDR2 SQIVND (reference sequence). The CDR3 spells CASSQDSPGTEAFF. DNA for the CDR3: TGTGCCAGTAGCCAGGACAGCCCGGGCACTGAAGCTTTCTTT. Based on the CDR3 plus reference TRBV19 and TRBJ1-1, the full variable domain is DGGITQSPKYLFRKEGQNVTLSCEQNLNHDAMYWYRQDPGQGLRLIYYSQIVNDFQKGDIAEGYSVSREKKESFPLTVTSAQKNPTAFYLCASSQDSPGTEAFFGQGTRLTVV.